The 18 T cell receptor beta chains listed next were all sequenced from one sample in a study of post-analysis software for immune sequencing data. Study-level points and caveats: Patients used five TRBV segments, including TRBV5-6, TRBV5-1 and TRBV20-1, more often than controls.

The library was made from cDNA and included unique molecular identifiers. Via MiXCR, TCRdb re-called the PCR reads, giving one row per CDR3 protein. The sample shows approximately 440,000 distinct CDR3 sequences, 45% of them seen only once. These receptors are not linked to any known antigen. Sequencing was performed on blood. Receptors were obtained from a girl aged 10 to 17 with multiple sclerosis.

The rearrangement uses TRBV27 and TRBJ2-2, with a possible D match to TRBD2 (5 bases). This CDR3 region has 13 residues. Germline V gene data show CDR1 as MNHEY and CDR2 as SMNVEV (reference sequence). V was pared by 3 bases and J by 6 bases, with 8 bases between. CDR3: CASSFSEPGELFF. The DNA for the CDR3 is TGTGCCAGCAGTTTTAGCGAGCCCGGGGAGCTGTTTTTT.

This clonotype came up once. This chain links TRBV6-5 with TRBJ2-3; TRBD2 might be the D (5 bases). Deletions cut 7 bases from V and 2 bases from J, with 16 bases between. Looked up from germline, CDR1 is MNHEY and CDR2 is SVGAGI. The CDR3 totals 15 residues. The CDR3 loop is CASTKRIRDTDTQYF. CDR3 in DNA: TGTGCCAGCACCAAAAGAATTCGGGACACAGATACGCAGTATTTT.

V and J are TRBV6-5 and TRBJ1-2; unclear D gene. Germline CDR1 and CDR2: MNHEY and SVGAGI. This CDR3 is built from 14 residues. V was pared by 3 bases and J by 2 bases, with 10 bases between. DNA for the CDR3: TGTGCCAGCAGTTATTCGGACCGCAACTATGGCTACACCTTC. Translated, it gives CASSYSDRNYGYTF.

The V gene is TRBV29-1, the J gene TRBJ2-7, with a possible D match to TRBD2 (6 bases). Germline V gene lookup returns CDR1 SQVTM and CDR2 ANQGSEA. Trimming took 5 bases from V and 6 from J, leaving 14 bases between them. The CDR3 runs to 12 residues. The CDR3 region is CSVLSWGGEQYF. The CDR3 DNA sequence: TGCAGCGTTCTATCATGGGGAGGCGAGCAGTACTTC.

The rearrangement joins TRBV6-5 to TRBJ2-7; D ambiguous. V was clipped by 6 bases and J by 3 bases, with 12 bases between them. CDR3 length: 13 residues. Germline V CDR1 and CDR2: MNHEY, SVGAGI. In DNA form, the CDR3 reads TGTGCCAGCAGCCGAAACCCCGACTACGAGCAGTACTTC. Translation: CASSRNPDYEQYF.

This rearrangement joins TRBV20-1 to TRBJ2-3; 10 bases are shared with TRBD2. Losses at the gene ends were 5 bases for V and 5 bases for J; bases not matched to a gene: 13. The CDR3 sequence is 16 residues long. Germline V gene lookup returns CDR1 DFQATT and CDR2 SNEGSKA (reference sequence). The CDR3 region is CSAYPGLASAGDTQYF. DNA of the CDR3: TGCAGTGCTTACCCGGGACTAGCGTCAGCCGGAGATACGCAGTATTTT.

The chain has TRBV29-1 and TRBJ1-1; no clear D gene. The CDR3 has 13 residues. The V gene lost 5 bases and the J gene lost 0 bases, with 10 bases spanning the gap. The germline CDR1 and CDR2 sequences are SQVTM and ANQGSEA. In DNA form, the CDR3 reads TGCAGCGTTCGTTATGGCATGAACACTGAAGCTTTCTTT. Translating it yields CSVRYGMNTEAFF.

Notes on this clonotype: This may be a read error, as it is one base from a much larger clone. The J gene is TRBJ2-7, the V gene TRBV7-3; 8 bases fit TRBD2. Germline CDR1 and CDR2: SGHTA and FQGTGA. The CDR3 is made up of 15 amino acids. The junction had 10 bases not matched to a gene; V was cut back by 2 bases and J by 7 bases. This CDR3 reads CASSLAGGTYNEQYF. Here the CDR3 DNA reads TGTGCCAGCAGCTTAGCGGGAGGCACCTACAATGAGCAGTACTTC.

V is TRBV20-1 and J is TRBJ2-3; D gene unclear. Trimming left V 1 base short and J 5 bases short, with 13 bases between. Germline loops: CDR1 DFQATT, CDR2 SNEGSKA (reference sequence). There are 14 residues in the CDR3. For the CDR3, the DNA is TGCAGTGCTAGAGTTCTAGGGAATCAAGATACGCAGTATTTT. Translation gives CSARVLGNQDTQYF.

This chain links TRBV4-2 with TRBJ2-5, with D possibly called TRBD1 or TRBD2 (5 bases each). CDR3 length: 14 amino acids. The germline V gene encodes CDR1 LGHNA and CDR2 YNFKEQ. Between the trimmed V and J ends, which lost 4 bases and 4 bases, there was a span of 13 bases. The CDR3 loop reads CASSPQGGGETQYF. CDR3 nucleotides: TGTGCCAGCAGCCCCCAGGGTGGGGGAGAGACCCAGTACTTC.

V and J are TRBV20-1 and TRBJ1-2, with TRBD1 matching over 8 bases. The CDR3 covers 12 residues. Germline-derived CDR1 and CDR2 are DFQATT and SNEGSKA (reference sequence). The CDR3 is CRAKDRDYGYTF. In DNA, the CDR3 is TGCAGGGCCAAGGACAGGGACTATGGCTACACCTTC.

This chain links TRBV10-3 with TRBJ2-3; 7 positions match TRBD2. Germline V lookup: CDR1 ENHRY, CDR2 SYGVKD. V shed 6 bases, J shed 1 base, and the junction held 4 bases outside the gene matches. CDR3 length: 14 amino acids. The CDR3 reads CAIRVAGGTDTQYF. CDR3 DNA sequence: TGTGCCATCAGGGTAGCGGGTGGCACAGATACGCAGTATTTT.

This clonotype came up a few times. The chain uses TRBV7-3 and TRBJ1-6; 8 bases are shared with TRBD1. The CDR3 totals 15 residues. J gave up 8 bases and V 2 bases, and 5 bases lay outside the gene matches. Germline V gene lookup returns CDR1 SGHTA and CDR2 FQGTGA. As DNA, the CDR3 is TGTGCCAGCAGCTTAGGACAGGGAATTGATTCACCCCTCCACTTT. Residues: CASSLGQGIDSPLHF.

The CDR3 loop reads CATSRAASDEQYF. The CDR3 nucleotides are TGTGCCACCAGCAGGGCCGCCTCAGACGAGCAGTACTTC. The rearrangement joins TRBV15 to TRBJ2-4; unclear D gene. The end of the DNA is better explained by TRBJ2-7, so the J call may be wrong. There are 13 residues in the CDR3. CDR1 and CDR2 from the germline V gene are LNHNV and YYDKDF (reference sequence).

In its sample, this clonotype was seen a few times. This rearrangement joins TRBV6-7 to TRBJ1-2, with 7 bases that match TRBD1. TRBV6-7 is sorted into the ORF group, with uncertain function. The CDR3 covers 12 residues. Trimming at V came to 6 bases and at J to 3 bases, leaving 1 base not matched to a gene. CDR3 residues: CASRTGYYGYTF. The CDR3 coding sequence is TGTGCCAGCAGGACAGGGTACTATGGCTACACCTTC.

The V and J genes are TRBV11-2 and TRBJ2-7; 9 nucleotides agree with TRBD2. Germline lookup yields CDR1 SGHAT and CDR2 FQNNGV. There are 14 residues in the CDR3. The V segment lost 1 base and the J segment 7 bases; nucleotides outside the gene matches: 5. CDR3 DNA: TGTGCCAGCAGCTTAGCTATAGCGGGAGTTGAGCAGTACTTC. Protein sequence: CASSLAIAGVEQYF.

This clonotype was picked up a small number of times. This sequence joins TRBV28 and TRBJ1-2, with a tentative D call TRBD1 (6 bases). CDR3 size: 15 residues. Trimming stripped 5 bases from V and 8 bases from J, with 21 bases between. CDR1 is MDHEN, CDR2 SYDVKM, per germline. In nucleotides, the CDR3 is TGTGCCAGCAGTAGCAAGCGATCGGGGGCGGGGGGCTACACCTTC. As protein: CASSSKRSGAGGYTF.

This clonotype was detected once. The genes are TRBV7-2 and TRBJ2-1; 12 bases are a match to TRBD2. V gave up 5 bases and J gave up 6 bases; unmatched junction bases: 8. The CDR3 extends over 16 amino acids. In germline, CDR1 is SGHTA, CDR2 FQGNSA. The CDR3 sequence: CASSPRTSGMFNEQFF. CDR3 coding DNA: TGTGCCAGCAGCCCGCGGACTAGCGGGATGTTCAATGAGCAGTTCTTC.